This note documents a single TCR beta chain sequence. The germline V and J ends were trimmed by 2 bases and 1 base, with 11 bases remaining between them. CDR1 SEHNR and CDR2 FQNEAQ come from the germline V gene (reference sequence). The CDR3 is 15 amino acids. Data came from immunoSEQ multiplex PCR; TCRdb stores just in-frame clones and leaves some out. The sample has 83,000 or so clones, 86% seen once. This sample stems from a study of T cell responses to AZD1222 COVID-19 vaccine. This specimen was peripheral blood, taken on day 0 of AZD1222 vaccination. The source is an adult in good health. The chain uses TRBV7-9 and TRBJ1-1; D gene unclear. CDR3 loop: CASSLSGVENTEAFF. DNA of the CDR3: TGTGCCAGCAGCTTATCCGGGGTCGAGAACACTGAAGCTTTCTTT.